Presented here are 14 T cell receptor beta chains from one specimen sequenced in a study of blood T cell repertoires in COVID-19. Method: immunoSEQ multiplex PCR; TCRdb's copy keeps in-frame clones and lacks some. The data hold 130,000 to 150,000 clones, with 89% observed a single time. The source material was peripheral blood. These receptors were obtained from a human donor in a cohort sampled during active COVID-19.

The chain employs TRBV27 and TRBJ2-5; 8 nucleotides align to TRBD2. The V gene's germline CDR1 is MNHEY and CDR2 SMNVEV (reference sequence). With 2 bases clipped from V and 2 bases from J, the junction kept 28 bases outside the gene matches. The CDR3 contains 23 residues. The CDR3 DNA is TGTGCCAGCAGTTTACGCCCCGTTGTCCCGGGACTAGTAAGTCCGCCCCGGCAAGAGACCCAGTACTTC. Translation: CASSLRPVVPGLVSPPRQETQYF.

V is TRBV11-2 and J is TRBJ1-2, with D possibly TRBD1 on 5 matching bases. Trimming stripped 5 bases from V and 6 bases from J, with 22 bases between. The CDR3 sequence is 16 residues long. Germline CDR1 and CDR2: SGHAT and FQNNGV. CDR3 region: CASSPLDGGWGNGYTF. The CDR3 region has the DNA TGTGCCAGCAGCCCACTTGACGGGGGGTGGGGGAATGGCTACACCTTC.

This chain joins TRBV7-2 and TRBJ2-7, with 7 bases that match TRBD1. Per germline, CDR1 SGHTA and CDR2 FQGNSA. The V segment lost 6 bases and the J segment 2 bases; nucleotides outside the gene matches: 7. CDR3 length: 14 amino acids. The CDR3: CASSHSGTAYEQYF. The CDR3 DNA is TGTGCCAGCAGTCATTCCGGGACAGCCTACGAGCAGTACTTC.

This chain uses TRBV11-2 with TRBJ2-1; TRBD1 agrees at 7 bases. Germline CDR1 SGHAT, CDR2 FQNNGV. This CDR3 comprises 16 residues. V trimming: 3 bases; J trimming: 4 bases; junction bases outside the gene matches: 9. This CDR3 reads CASSFYFGTEYNEQFF. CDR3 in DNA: TGTGCCAGCAGCTTTTATTTCGGGACAGAATACAATGAGCAGTTCTTC. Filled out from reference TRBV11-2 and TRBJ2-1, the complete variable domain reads EAGVAQSPRYKIIEKRQSVAFWCNPISGHATLYWYQQILGQGPKLLIQFQNNGVVDDSQLPKDRFSAERLKGVDSTLKIQPAKLEDSAVYLCASSFYFGTEYNEQFFGPGTRLTVL.

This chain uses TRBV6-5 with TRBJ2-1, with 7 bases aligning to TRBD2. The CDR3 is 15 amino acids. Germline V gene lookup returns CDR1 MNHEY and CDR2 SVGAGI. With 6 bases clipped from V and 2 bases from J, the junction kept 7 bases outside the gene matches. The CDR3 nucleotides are TGTGCCAGCAGGCGGCGGGGGAGCCCCTACAATGAGCAGTTCTTC. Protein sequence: CASRRRGSPYNEQFF.

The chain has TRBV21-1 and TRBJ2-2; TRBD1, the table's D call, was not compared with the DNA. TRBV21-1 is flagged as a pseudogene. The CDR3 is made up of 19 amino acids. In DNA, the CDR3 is TGTGCCAGCAGCAAAGTGCCCCCCAAGACACTTAGAGTAGGCGGGGAGCTGTTTTTT. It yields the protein CASSKVPPKTLRVGGELFF.

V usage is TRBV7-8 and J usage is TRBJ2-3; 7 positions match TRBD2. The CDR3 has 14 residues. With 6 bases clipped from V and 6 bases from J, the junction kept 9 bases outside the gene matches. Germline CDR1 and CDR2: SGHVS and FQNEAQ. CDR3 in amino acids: CASRQFSSGDTQYF. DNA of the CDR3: TGTGCCAGCAGACAGTTCTCTAGCGGCGATACGCAGTATTTT.

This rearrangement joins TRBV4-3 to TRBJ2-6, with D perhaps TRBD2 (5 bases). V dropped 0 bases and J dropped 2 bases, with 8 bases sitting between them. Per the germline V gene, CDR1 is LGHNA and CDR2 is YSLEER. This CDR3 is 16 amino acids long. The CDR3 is CASSQDPGAGANVLTF. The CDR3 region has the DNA TGCGCCAGCAGCCAAGACCCCGGGGCTGGGGCCAACGTCCTGACTTTC.

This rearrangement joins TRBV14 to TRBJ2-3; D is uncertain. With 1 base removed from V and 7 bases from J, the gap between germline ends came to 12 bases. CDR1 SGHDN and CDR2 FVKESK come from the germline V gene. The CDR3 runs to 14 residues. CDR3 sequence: CASSQVEWAYTQYF. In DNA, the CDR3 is TGTGCCAGCAGCCAAGTCGAGTGGGCTTATACGCAGTATTTT.

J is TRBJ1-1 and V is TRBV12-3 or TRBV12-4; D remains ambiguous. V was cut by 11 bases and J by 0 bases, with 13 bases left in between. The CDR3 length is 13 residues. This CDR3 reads CASRRHLNTEAFF. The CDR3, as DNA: TGTGCCTCCCGGAGGCACTTGAACACTGAAGCTTTCTTT.

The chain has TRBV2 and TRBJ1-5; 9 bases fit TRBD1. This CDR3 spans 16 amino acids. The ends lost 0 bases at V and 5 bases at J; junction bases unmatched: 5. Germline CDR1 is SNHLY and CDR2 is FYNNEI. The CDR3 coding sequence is TGTGCCAGCAGTGAAGCGTACAGGGGGCGAGATCAGCCCCAGCATTTT. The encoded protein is CASSEAYRGRDQPQHF.

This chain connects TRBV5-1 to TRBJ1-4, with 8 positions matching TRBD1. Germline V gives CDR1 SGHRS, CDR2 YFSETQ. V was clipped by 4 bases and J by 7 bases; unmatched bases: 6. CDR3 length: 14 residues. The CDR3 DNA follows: TGCGCCAGCAGCGACCCACAGGGGGGTGAAAAACTGTTTTTT. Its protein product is CASSDPQGGEKLFF. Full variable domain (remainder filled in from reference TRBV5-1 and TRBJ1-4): KAGVTQTPRYLIKTRGQQVTLSCSPISGHRSVSWYQQTPGQGLQFLFEYFSETQRNKGNFPGRFSGRQFSNSRSEMNVSTLELGDSALYLCASSDPQGGEKLFFGSGTQLSVL.

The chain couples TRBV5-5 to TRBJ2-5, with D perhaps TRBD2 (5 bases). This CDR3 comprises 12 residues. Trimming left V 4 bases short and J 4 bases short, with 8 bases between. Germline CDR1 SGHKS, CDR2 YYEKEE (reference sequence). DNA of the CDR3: TGTGCCAGCAGCAAACTAGGAGAGACCCAGTACTTC. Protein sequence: CASSKLGETQYF. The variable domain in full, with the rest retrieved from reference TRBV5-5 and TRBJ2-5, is DAGVTQSPTHLIKTRGQQVTLRCSPISGHKSVSWYQQVLGQGPQFIFQYYEKEERGRGNFPDRFSARQFPNYSSELNVNALLLGDSALYLCASSKLGETQYFGPGTRLLVL.

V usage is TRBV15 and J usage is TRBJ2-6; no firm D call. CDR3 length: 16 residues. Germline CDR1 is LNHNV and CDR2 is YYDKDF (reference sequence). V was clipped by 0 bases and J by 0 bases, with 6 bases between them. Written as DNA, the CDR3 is TGTGCCACCAGCAGAGACAGGAACTCTGGGGCCAACGTCCTGACTTTC. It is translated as CATSRDRNSGANVLTF.